The T cell receptor beta chain under discussion was sequenced for a study of blood T cells in healthy people across ages. Together with a sample-barcoded 5' primer, a J-beta primer mix was included in a second PCR lasting roughly 7 to 11 cycles. TCRdb called the 5' RACE reads again in MiXCR, with one record for every CDR3 protein. The table shows about 1.8 million distinct CDR3 sequences, with around 50% occurring only once. Germline V gives CDR1 MNHNS, CDR2 SASEGT. The ends were cut back, 3 bases at V and 4 bases at J, with 10 bases in the middle. This CDR3 has 13 residues. Sequenced input: blood. This receptor was obtained from a woman aged 40 to 50 in good health. The chain recombines TRBV6-1 with TRBJ2-7; D is perhaps TRBD2 (6 bases). DNA of the CDR3: TGTGCCAGCAGTGACGCACGGGGGTACGAGCAGTACTTC. Amino acid sequence: CASSDARGYEQYF.